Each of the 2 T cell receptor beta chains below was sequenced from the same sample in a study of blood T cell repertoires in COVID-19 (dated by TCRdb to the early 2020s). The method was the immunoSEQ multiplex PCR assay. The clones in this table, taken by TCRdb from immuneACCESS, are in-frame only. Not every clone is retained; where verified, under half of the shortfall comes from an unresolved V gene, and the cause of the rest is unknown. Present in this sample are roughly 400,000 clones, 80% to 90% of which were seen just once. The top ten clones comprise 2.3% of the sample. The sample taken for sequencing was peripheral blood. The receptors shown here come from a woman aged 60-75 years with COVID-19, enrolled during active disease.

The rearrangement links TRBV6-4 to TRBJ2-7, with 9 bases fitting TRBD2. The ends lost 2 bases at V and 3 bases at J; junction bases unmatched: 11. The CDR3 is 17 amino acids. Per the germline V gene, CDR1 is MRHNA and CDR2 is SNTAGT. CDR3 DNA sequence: TGTGCCAGCAGTGACGACCCAAGGACTAGCGAAGTCTACGAGCAGTACTTC. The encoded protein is CASSDDPRTSEVYEQYF.

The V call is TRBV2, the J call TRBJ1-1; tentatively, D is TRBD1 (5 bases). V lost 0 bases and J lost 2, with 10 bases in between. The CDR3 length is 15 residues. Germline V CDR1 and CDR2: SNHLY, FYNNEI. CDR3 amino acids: CASSEAGRANTEAFF. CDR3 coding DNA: TGTGCCAGCAGTGAAGCGGGCAGGGCTAACACTGAAGCTTTCTTT. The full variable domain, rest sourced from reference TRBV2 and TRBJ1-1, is EPEVTQTPSHQVTQMGQEVILRCVPISNHLYFYWYRQILGQKVEFLVSFYNNEISEKSEIFDDQFSVERPDGSNFTLKIRSTKLEDSAMYFCASSEAGRANTEAFFGQGTRLTVV.